This passage covers 8 T cell receptor beta chains from one sample sequenced in a study of blood T cell repertoires in COVID-19. Method: immunoSEQ multiplex PCR; TCRdb's copy keeps in-frame clones and lacks some. The table lists 75,000 to 90,000 clones, roughly 80% of them singletons. The sample comprised peripheral blood. Receptors were obtained from a man in his 60s with COVID-19, enrolled during active disease.

The V gene is TRBV15, the J gene TRBJ1-1; D is perhaps TRBD1 (5 bases). This CDR3 contains 13 residues. CDR1 and CDR2 from the germline V gene are LNHNV and YYDKDF (reference sequence). Trimming removed 0 bases from V and 10 bases from J, with 12 bases in between. In DNA form, the CDR3 reads TGTGCCACCAGCAGAGATACTACTGGGGCAGCTTTCTTT. Translation gives CATSRDTTGAAFF.

The chain recombines TRBV2 with TRBJ1-2; 9 bases line up with TRBD1. Unmatched junction bases numbered 5, after V lost 4 bases and J lost 5 bases. The length of the CDR3 is 14 residues. CDR1 is SNHLY, CDR2 FYNNEI, per germline. CDR3 loop: CASSAIQGAYGYTF. CDR3 sequence (DNA): TGTGCCAGCAGTGCGATACAGGGGGCTTATGGCTACACCTTC.

This chain links TRBV2 with TRBJ2-2; the match to TRBD2 covers 13 bases. This CDR3 comprises 16 residues. V gave up 5 bases and J gave up 3 bases; unmatched junction bases: 3. Germline lookup yields CDR1 SNHLY and CDR2 FYNNEI. The CDR3 loop is CASSQGTSGDTGELFF. CDR3 sequence (DNA): TGTGCCAGCAGTCAAGGGACTAGCGGGGACACCGGGGAGCTGTTTTTT. The full variable domain, completed using reference TRBV2 and TRBJ2-2, is EPEVTQTPSHQVTQMGQEVILRCVPISNHLYFYWYRQILGQKVEFLVSFYNNEISEKSEIFDDQFSVERPDGSNFTLKIRSTKLEDSAMYFCASSQGTSGDTGELFFGEGSRLTVL.

The J gene is TRBJ1-4, the V gene TRBV5-1; D remains unclear. Germline values: CDR1 SGHRS, CDR2 YFSETQ. The CDR3 runs 15 residues. Trimming took 5 bases from V and 8 from J, leaving 19 bases between them. The DNA for the CDR3 is TGCGCCAGCAGTAACCCCCAGACGGGTGGAGAAAAACTGTTTTTT. Translated, it gives CASSNPQTGGEKLFF.

This clone was seen only once. The chain carries TRBV18 and TRBJ1-2; unclear D gene. V was pared by 0 bases and J by 3 bases, with 8 bases between. The CDR3 sequence is 14 residues long. The germline V gene encodes CDR1 KGHSH and CDR2 LQKENI. The CDR3 DNA reads TGTGCCAGCTCACCACCCCGGGAGGACTATGGCTACACCTTC. Protein product: CASSPPREDYGYTF.

The rearrangement uses TRBV7-2 and TRBJ1-2; D may be TRBD1 (6 bases). Germline CDR1 SGHTA, CDR2 FQGNSA. CDR3 length: 15 residues. Trimming stripped 3 bases from V and 0 bases from J, with 11 bases between. CDR3 sequence reads: CASSLDSLANYGYTF. The CDR3 region has the DNA TGTGCCAGCAGCTTGGACAGCTTAGCTAACTATGGCTACACCTTC.

The V call is TRBV9, the J call TRBJ2-1; weak D call: TRBD1 (6 bases). CDR3 length equals 14 residues. Germline V gene lookup returns CDR1 SGDLS and CDR2 YYNGEE. V was clipped by 4 bases and J by 7 bases, with 15 bases between them. The CDR3 loop reads CASSPSGAGNEQFF. The CDR3 coding sequence is TGTGCCAGCAGCCCCTCAGGGGCTGGGAATGAGCAGTTCTTC.

V gene TRBV10-3 combines with J gene TRBJ2-3; 10 bases map to TRBD2. The CDR3 has 17 residues. V lost 7 bases and J lost 0; bases outside the gene matches: 10. Germline V CDR1 and CDR2: ENHRY, SYGVKD. The CDR3 nucleotides are TGTGCCATCACCGACGCTAGCGGGGGCCCGAGCACAGATACGCAGTATTTT. The encoded protein is CAITDASGGPSTDTQYF.